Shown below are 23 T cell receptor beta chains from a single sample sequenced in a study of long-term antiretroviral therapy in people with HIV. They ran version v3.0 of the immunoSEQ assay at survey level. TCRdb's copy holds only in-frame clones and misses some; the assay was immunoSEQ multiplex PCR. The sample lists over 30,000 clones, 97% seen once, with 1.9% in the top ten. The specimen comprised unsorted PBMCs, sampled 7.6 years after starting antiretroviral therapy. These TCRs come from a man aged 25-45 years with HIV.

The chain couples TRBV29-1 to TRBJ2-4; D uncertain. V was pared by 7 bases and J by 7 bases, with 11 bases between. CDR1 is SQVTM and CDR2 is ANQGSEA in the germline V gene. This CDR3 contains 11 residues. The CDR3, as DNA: TGCAGCGCTCACCAAGAGAACATTCAGTACTTC. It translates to CSAHQENIQYF.

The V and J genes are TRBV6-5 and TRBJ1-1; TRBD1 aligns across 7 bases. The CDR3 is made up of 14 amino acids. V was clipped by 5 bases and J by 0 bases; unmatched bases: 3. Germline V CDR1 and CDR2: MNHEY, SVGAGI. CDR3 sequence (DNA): TGTGCCAGCAGTACGACAGGGATGAACACTGAAGCTTTCTTT. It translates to CASSTTGMNTEAFF.

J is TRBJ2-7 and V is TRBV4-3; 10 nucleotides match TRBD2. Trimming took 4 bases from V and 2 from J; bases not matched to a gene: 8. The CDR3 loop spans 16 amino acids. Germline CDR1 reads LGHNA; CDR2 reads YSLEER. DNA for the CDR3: TGCGCCAGCAGCCCCGGGGTAAGCGGGGGGGCCTACGAGCAGTACTTC. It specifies CASSPGVSGGAYEQYF.

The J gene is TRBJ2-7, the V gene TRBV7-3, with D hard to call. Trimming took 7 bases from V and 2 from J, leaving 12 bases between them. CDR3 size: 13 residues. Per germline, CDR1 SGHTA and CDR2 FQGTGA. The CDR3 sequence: CASTTPDPYEQYF. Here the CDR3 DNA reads TGTGCCAGCACCACCCCGGACCCCTACGAGCAGTACTTC.

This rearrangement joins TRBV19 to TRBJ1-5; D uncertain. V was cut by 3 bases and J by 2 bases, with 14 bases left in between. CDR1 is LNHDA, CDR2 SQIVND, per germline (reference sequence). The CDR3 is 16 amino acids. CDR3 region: CASSIFGVNGNQPQHF. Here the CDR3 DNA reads TGTGCCAGTAGTATCTTCGGGGTGAATGGCAATCAGCCCCAGCATTTT.

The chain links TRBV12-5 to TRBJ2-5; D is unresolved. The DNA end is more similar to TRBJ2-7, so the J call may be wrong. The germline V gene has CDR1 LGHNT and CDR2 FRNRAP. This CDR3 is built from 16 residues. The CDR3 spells CASGLEVGFSPYEQYF. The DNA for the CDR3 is TGTGCTAGTGGTTTGGAAGTGGGCTTTTCCCCCTACGAGCAGTACTTC.

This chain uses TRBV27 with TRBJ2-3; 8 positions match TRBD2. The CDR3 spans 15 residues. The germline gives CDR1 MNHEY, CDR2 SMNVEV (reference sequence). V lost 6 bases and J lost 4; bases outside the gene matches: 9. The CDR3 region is CASRLTSGGADTQYF. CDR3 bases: TGTGCCAGCAGACTCACTAGCGGAGGGGCAGATACGCAGTATTTT.

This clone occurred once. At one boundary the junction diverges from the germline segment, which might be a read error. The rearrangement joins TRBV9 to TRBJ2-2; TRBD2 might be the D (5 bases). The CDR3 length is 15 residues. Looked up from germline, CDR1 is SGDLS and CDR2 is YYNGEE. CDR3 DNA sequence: TGTGCCAGCAGCGTGGAAGGGATTCGAACCGGGAAGCTGTTTTTT. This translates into CASSVEGIRTGKLFF.

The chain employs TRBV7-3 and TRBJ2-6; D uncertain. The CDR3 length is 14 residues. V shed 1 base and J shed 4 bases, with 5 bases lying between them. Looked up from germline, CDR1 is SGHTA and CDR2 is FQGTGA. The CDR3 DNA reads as TGTGCCAGCAGCTTAAGTGCCGGGGCCAACGTCCTGACTTTC. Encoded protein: CASSLSAGANVLTF.

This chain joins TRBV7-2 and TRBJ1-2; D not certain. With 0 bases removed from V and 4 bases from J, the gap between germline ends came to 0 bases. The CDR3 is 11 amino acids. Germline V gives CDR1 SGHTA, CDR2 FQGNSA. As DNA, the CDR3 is TGTGCCAGCAGCTTAGCCTATGGCTACACCTTC. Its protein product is CASSLAYGYTF.

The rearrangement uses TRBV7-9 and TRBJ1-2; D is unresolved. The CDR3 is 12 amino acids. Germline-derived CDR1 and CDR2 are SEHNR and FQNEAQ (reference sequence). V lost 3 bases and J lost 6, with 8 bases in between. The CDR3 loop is CASSLGTNGYTF. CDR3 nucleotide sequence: TGTGCCAGCAGCTTGGGCACCAATGGCTACACCTTC.

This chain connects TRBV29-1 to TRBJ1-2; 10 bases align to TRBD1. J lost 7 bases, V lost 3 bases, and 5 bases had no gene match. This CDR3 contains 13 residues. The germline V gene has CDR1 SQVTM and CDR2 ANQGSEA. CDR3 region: CSVDRQGAGGYTF. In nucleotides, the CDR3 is TGCAGCGTTGACCGACAGGGGGCGGGTGGCTACACCTTC.

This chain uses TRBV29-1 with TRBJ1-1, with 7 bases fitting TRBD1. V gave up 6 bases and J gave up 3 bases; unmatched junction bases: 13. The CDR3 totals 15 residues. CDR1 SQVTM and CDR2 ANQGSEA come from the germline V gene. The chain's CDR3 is CSVAGGSGGDTEAFF. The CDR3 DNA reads TGCAGCGTCGCGGGTGGATCAGGGGGGGACACTGAAGCTTTCTTT.

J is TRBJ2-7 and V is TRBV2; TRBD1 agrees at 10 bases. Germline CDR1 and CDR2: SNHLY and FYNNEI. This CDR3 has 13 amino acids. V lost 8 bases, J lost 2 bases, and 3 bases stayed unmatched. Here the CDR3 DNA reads TGTGCCAGCGGGGGACAGGGGACCTACGAGCAGTACTTC. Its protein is CASGGQGTYEQYF.

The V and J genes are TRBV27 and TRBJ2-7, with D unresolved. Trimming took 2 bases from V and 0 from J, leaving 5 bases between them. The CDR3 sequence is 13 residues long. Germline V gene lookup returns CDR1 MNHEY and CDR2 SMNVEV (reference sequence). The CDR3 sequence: CASSLTYSYEQYF. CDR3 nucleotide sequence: TGTGCCAGCAGTTTAACCTACTCCTACGAGCAGTACTTC.

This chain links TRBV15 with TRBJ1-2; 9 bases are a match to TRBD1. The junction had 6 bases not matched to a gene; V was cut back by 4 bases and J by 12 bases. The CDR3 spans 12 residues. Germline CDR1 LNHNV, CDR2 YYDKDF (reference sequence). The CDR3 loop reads CATSTMDRGHTF. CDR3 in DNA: TGTGCCACCAGCACCATGGACAGGGGTCACACCTTC.

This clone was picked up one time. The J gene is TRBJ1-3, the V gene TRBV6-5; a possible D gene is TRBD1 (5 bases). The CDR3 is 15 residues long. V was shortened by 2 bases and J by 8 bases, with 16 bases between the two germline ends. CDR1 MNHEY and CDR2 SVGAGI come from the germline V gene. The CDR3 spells CASSYGGGYGDTIYF. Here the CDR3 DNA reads TGTGCCAGCAGTTACGGGGGGGGGTACGGGGACACCATATATTTT.

The CDR3 protein is CATSIGSSGANVLTF. The CDR3 nucleotides are TGTGCCACCAGCATTGGGAGCTCTGGGGCCAACGTCCTGACTTTC. This chain uses TRBV15 with TRBJ2-6, with D perhaps matching TRBD2 (5 bases). The CDR3 has 15 amino acids. Germline values: CDR1 LNHNV, CDR2 YYDKDF (reference sequence). Trimming pared 4 bases from V and 0 bases from J, leaving 7 bases between.

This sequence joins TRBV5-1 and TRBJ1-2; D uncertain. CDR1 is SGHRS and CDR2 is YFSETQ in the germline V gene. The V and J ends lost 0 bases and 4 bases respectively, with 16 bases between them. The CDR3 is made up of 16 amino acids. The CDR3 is CASSLDKDVPFYGYTF. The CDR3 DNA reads TGCGCCAGCAGCTTGGATAAAGACGTTCCTTTCTATGGCTACACCTTC.

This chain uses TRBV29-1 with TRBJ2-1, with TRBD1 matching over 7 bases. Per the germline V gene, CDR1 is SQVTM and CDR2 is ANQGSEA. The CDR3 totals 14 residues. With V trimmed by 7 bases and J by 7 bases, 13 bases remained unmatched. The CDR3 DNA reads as TGCAGCGGAACCGGGACAGAATACCTTAATGAGCAGTTCTTC. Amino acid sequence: CSGTGTEYLNEQFF.

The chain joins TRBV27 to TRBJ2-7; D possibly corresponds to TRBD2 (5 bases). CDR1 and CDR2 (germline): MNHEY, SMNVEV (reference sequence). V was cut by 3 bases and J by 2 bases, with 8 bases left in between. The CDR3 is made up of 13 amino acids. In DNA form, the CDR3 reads TGTGCCAGCAGTTTTCGGGGAGCCTACGAGCAGTACTTC. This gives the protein CASSFRGAYEQYF.

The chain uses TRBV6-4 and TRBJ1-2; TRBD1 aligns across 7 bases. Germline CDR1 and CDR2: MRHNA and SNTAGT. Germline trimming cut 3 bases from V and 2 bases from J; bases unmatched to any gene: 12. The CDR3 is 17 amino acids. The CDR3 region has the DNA TGTGCCAGCAGTGATTACCCCCGACAGGGAGGCAACTATGGCTACACCTTC. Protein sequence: CASSDYPRQGGNYGYTF.

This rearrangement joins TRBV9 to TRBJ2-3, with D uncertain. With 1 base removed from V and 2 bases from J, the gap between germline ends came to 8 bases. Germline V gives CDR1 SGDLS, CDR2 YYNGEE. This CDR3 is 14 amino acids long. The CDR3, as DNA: TGTGCCAGCAGCGTATTCGGTGACACAGATACGCAGTATTTT. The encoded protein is CASSVFGDTDTQYF.